One and the same sample provided the 18 T cell receptor beta chains below, sequenced in a study of blood T cell repertoires in COVID-19. TCRdb's table, derived via immunoSEQ multiplex PCR, lists solely in-frame clones and lacks some. This table has about 180,000 clones, approximately 83% appearing once. The sequenced sample was peripheral blood. These receptors all come from a human donor with active or convalescent COVID-19. The donor label of this sample is uncertain.

The chain combines TRBV6-5 with TRBJ2-2; D gene uncertain. The germline V and J ends were trimmed by 4 bases and 0 bases, with 9 bases remaining between them. The CDR3 sequence is 15 residues long. Germline-derived CDR1 and CDR2 are MNHEY and SVGAGI. The chain's CDR3 is CASSWQASNTGELFF. DNA of the CDR3: TGTGCCAGCAGTTGGCAGGCCTCGAACACCGGGGAGCTGTTTTTT.

This rearrangement joins TRBV11-3 to TRBJ2-3; D is unresolved. Between the trimmed V and J ends, which lost 5 bases and 4 bases, there was a span of 7 bases. Germline V gene lookup returns CDR1 SGHNT and CDR2 YENEEA. This CDR3 spans 12 amino acids. The CDR3 DNA reads as TGTGCCAGCAGCGTTAGCTCAGATACGCAGTATTTT. Amino acids: CASSVSSDTQYF.

The CDR3, as DNA: TGCGCCAGCAGCAAAGGGGGACTAGCGGAGTTTTTCAGGGTGTTCTTC. This translates into CASSKGGLAEFFRVFF. This sequence joins TRBV4-1 and TRBJ2-1, with 11 nucleotides matching TRBD2. The CDR3 has 16 amino acids. Germline V gives CDR1 MGHRA, CDR2 YSYEKL. The V and J ends lost 5 bases and 15 bases, in that order; junction bases with no gene match: 18.

CDR3 in amino acids: CASSLLGGVPGELFF. CDR3 nucleotides: TGTGCCAGCAGCCTATTGGGGGGGGTCCCCGGGGAGCTGTTTTTT. The chain has TRBV7-2 and TRBJ2-2; 7 bases agree with TRBD2. Germline CDR1 is SGHTA and CDR2 is FQGNSA. This CDR3 region has 15 residues. Losses at the gene ends were 5 bases for V and 6 bases for J; bases not matched to a gene: 9.

This chain joins TRBV5-1 and TRBJ2-2, with TRBD1 as a possible D gene (5 bases). The CDR3 totals 15 residues. The V end was cut by 3 bases, the J end by 2 bases, with 11 bases between. Germline values: CDR1 SGHRS, CDR2 YFSETQ. The CDR3: CASSSTDRNTGELFF. CDR3 coding DNA: TGCGCCAGCAGCTCGACAGACAGAAACACCGGGGAGCTGTTTTTT. The full variable domain, its missing parts supplied by reference TRBV5-1 and TRBJ2-2, is KAGVTQTPRYLIKTRGQQVTLSCSPISGHRSVSWYQQTPGQGLQFLFEYFSETQRNKGNFPGRFSGRQFSNSRSEMNVSTLELGDSALYLCASSSTDRNTGELFFGEGSRLTVL.

The V gene is TRBV7-9, the J gene TRBJ1-3, with TRBD1 as a possible D gene (5 bases). CDR3 length: 15 residues. Deletions cut 2 bases from V and 0 bases from J, with 8 bases between. Germline assignment: CDR1 SEHNR and CDR2 FQNEAQ (reference sequence). The CDR3: CASSLQQVSGNTIYF. The CDR3 nucleotides are TGTGCCAGCAGCTTACAACAGGTCTCTGGAAACACCATATATTTT.

The chain uses TRBV7-3 and TRBJ2-1; TRBD2 agrees at 10 bases. The ends lost 5 bases at V and 7 bases at J; junction bases unmatched: 29. The germline V gene encodes CDR1 SGHTA and CDR2 FQGTGA. This CDR3 is built from 22 residues. CDR3 loop: CASSQQPPLAGRGLVGRNEQFF. CDR3 coding DNA: TGTGCCAGCAGCCAACAACCGCCACTAGCGGGGAGGGGGCTGGTTGGGCGGAATGAGCAGTTCTTC. The whole variable domain, filled in from reference TRBV7-3 and TRBJ2-1, reads GAGVSQTPSNKVTEKGKYVELRCDPISGHTALYWYRQSLGQGPEFLIYFQGTGAADDSGLPNDRFFAVRPEGSVSTLKIQRTERGDSAVYLCASSQQPPLAGRGLVGRNEQFFGPGTRLTVL.

In this sample, this clone turned up once. The chain recombines TRBV18 with TRBJ2-4, with TRBD1 identical over 9 bases. Germline CDR1 KGHSH, CDR2 LQKENI. This CDR3 has 15 amino acids. V lost 0 bases and J lost 7; bases outside the gene matches: 4. The CDR3 coding sequence is TGTGCCAGCTCACCACCGGGACAGGGTCAGAACATTCAGTACTTC. This sequence encodes CASSPPGQGQNIQYF.

V usage is TRBV6-6 and J usage is TRBJ1-1; no reliable D call. Germline-derived CDR1 and CDR2 are MNHNY and SVGAGI (reference sequence). The germline V and J ends were trimmed by 2 bases and 5 bases, with 6 bases remaining between them. CDR3 size: 12 residues. The CDR3 DNA reads as TGTGCCAGCAGTTACACGAGGACTGAAGCTTTCTTT. This gives the protein CASSYTRTEAFF.

The rearrangement links TRBV11-2 to TRBJ1-1; D is ambiguous. The CDR3 consists of 18 residues. The ends were cut back, 2 bases at V and 1 base at J, with 20 bases in the middle. CDR1 and CDR2 from the germline V gene are SGHAT and FQNNGV. This CDR3 reads CASSLSFRISGSNTEAFF. CDR3 coding DNA: TGTGCCAGCAGCTTATCTTTTAGAATTTCGGGTTCGAACACTGAAGCTTTCTTT.

This clone was seen a few times. The chain carries TRBV7-2 and TRBJ1-1; 7 bases fit TRBD1. The CDR3 covers 13 residues. V lost 5 bases and J lost 5; bases outside the gene matches: 5. Germline V gene sequence: CDR1 SGHTA, CDR2 FQGNSA. In DNA, the CDR3 is TGTGCCAGCAGCCGCCGGGACAGAACTGAAGCTTTCTTT. Translation gives CASSRRDRTEAFF.

The chain joins TRBV7-9 to TRBJ1-2; 7 bases fit TRBD1. The CDR3 length is 14 residues. Germline V lookup: CDR1 SEHNR, CDR2 FQNEAQ (reference sequence). Germline trimming cut 5 bases from V and 0 bases from J; bases unmatched to any gene: 3. The CDR3 sequence: CASSHRGANYGYTF. The CDR3 DNA is TGTGCCAGCAGCCACAGGGGAGCTAACTATGGCTACACCTTC.

In its sample, this clone was seen once. This sequence joins TRBV14 and TRBJ2-5; D is ambiguous. The V and J ends lost 0 bases and 4 bases respectively, with 12 bases between them. From germline, CDR1 is SGHDN and CDR2 FVKESK. The CDR3 runs to 15 residues. The DNA for the CDR3 is TGTGCCAGCAGCCAAGACGTCCAAGCCCGAGAGACCCAGTACTTC. Protein: CASSQDVQARETQYF.

The chain combines TRBV7-3 with TRBJ2-5; tentative D call: TRBD2 (6 bases). Trimming took 5 bases from V and 2 from J, leaving 9 bases between them. The CDR3 runs 13 residues. CDR1 and CDR2 from the germline V gene are SGHTA and FQGTGA. CDR3 sequence (DNA): TGTGCCAGCAGCATAGCGGTACAAGAGACCCAGTACTTC. Protein: CASSIAVQETQYF.

V and J are TRBV4-1 and TRBJ2-3; TRBD2 agrees at 7 bases. This CDR3 is 17 amino acids long. The ends lost 4 bases at V and 2 bases at J; junction bases unmatched: 12. Germline V gene data show CDR1 as MGHRA and CDR2 as YSYEKL. Here the CDR3 reads CASSRVGATSATDTQYF. In DNA, the CDR3 is TGCGCCAGCAGCCGAGTCGGAGCCACTAGCGCCACAGATACGCAGTATTTT.

J is TRBJ2-1 and V is TRBV7-9, with D unclear. The length of the CDR3 is 15 residues. The germline V and J ends were trimmed by 1 base and 3 bases, with 10 bases remaining between them. Per the germline V gene, CDR1 is SEHNR and CDR2 is FQNEAQ (reference sequence). CDR3 DNA sequence: TGTGCCAGCAGCTTAGTACTGAGTAGCTACAATGAGCAGTTCTTC. It specifies CASSLVLSSYNEQFF.

V usage is TRBV7-3 and J usage is TRBJ2-1, with no clear D. With 5 bases removed from V and 5 bases from J, the gap between germline ends came to 25 bases. Germline V lookup: CDR1 SGHTA, CDR2 FQGTGA. There are 18 residues in the CDR3. CDR3 loop: CASSPTQLPPSLHNEQFF. In nucleotides, the CDR3 is TGTGCCAGCAGCCCTACTCAACTCCCACCCTCGTTACACAATGAGCAGTTCTTC.

The CDR3: CASSLRDRGIEPHGNTIYF. The CDR3 DNA is TGTGCCAGCAGTTTAAGGGACAGGGGCATCGAACCACACGGAAACACCATATATTTT. The chain uses TRBV27 and TRBJ1-3, with 10 bases that match TRBD1. CDR3 length: 19 residues. V shed 2 bases and J 4 bases; nucleotides not matched to a gene: 14. In germline, CDR1 is MNHEY, CDR2 SMNVEV (reference sequence).